This TCR beta chain was observed in a study of response to subunit inactivated influenza vaccine. Study-wide points: It was the authors' suggestion that each seasonal influenza vaccination recruits few new T cells.

This clonotype appeared a few times. Antigen specificity is unknown. The V gene lost 4 bases and the J gene lost 8 bases, with 17 bases spanning the gap. The CDR3 consists of 15 residues. CDR1 and CDR2 (germline): SEHNR, FQNEAQ (reference sequence). TCRdb processed the RT-PCR reads anew with MiXCR; each CDR3 protein has one entry. The sample shows 400,000 to 550,000 distinct CDR3 sequences, roughly 27% of them seen only once. The sequence derives from a man aged 50-60 years who received an inactivated influenza vaccine. This chain links TRBV7-9 with TRBJ1-4; D is perhaps TRBD1 (6 bases). The sample here was CD4+ T cells sorted from PBMCs, taken around 5 days after vaccination. The CDR3 DNA reads TGTGCCAGCAGCTCCCTGGAGGGGGGGGCGGAAAAACTGTTTTTT. It translates to CASSSLEGGAEKLFF.